The T cell receptor beta chain described here comes from a study of OX40 agonist ivuxolimab in advanced cancers. As regards this clone: Its antigen remains unidentified.

The study's findings and limits: The study observed clonal expansion of CD4+ and CD8+ blood T cells by week 6 at 0.1 to 3.0 mg/kg.

A history of autoimmune disease or systemic immunosuppression excluded patients. Sequenced by immunoSEQ multiplex PCR; TCRdb stores in-frame clones only, minus some. The sample records about 81,000 clones, 93% being singletons. Sequences were derived from CD4+ or CD8+ T cells sorted from blood, sampled in a trial of the OX40 agonist ivuxolimab. The clonotype comes from an adult with an advanced solid tumor such as melanoma, head and neck, liver or kidney cancer.

This CDR3 reads CASSLERGPAGEQYF. CDR3 DNA sequence: TGTGCCAGCAGCTTAGAGCGAGGACCGGCTGGCGAGCAGTACTTC. This sequence joins TRBV11-3 and TRBJ2-7; D remains ambiguous. Germline V gene lookup returns CDR1 SGHNT and CDR2 YENEEA. This CDR3 has 15 residues. Trimming stripped 0 bases from V and 6 bases from J, with 15 bases between.